This T cell receptor beta chain derives from a study of molecular identifiers for immune sequencing clone quantification. Study findings and constraints: Jurkat TCR RNA spiked in from one cell reportedly remained identifiable amid 850,000 to 1,000,000 naive cells.

This clonotype showed up many times. What it recognizes is unknown. The CDR3 has 15 amino acids. Trimming at V came to 1 base and at J to 7 bases, leaving 8 bases not matched to a gene. TCRdb recomputed calls from the PCR reads with MiXCR, one row per CDR3 protein. Here the sample spans about 100,000 distinct CDR3 sequences, 35% being singletons. This clonotype was obtained from a human donor in good health. Some libraries in this study had Jurkat cell RNA spiked in. The sequenced sample consisted of naive CD8+ T cells from blood, with Jurkat cell RNA spiked in. Subset described: FACS-sorted CD8+CD4-CCR7+CD45RA+ naive T cells. This chain uses TRBV12-3 or TRBV12-4 with TRBJ1-2, with 8 nucleotides matching TRBD1. This chain's CDR3 is CASSLDPTGGSGYTF. CDR3 sequence (DNA): TGTGCCAGCAGTTTAGATCCCACAGGGGGGTCTGGCTACACCTTC.